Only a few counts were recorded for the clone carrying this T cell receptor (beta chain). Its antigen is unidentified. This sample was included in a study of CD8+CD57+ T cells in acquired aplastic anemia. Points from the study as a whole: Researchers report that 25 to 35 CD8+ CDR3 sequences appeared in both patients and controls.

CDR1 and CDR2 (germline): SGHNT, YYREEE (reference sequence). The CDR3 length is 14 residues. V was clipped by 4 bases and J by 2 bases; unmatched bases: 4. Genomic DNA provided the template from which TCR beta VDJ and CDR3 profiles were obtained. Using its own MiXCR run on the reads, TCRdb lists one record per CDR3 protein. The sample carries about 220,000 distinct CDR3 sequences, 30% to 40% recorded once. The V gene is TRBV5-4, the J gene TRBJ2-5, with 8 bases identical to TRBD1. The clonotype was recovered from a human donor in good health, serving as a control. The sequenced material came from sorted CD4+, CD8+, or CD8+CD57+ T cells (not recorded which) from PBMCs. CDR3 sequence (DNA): TGTGCCAGCAGCACCCGACAGGGGCAAGAGACCCAGTACTTC. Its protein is CASSTRQGQETQYF.